The 22 T cell receptor beta chains given below trace back to one sample, sequenced in a study of shared clonotypes between healthy human individuals. CD8 cells regarded as naive lacked CD45RO, were positively chosen for CCR7, and omitted terminally differentiated effector memory CD45RA+ cells. Clones were read by immunoSEQ multiplex PCR, and TCRdb kept only the in-frame ones, dropping some. The sample contains under 2,000,000 clones, about 95% of which appear only once. Source material: naive CD8+ T cells sorted from blood. Receptors originate from a man aged 18 to 30 in good health.

The chain has TRBV11-2 and TRBJ2-1, with TRBD2 matching over 13 bases. CDR1 and CDR2 (germline): SGHAT, FQNNGV. The CDR3 totals 16 residues. J gave up 7 bases and V 5 bases, and 8 bases lay outside the gene matches. CDR3 nucleotide sequence: TGTGCCAGCAGCGATAAACTAGCGGGGGGGCAAAATGAGCAGTTCTTC. Translating gives CASSDKLAGGQNEQFF.

V usage is TRBV19 and J usage is TRBJ1-2; D is unclear. CDR3 size: 13 residues. Germline loops: CDR1 LNHDA, CDR2 SQIVND (reference sequence). V was pared by 5 bases and J by 4 bases, with 11 bases between. The CDR3 region has the DNA TGTGCCAGTAGTTTTGGCCCCGGCTATGGCTACACCTTC. This gives the protein CASSFGPGYGYTF.

The chain links TRBV10-3 to TRBJ2-3; 9 bases agree with TRBD2. J gave up 2 bases and V 2 bases, and 5 bases lay outside the gene matches. Germline CDR1 reads ENHRY; CDR2 reads SYGVKD. The CDR3 length is 16 residues. CDR3 protein: CAISEEAGGPTDTQYF. The CDR3 DNA reads as TGTGCCATCAGTGAGGAGGCGGGAGGGCCCACAGATACGCAGTATTTT.

The chain joins TRBV5-6 to TRBJ2-7; the D gene is possibly TRBD1 (5 bases). Germline V gene lookup returns CDR1 SGHDT and CDR2 YYEEEE. The CDR3 has 15 amino acids. Trimming removed 0 bases from V and 4 bases from J, with 14 bases in between. In DNA, the CDR3 is TGTGCCAGCAGCTTGGTTAGGGGTACGGGTTACGAGCAGTACTTC. Its translation: CASSLVRGTGYEQYF.

CDR3 amino acids: CASSSIGQGNTEAFF. In DNA, the CDR3 is TGCGCCAGCAGCTCTATTGGACAGGGGAACACTGAAGCTTTCTTT. This chain uses TRBV4-1 with TRBJ1-1; 8 nucleotides match TRBD1. This CDR3 has 15 amino acids. V shed 5 bases, J shed 1 base, and the junction held 6 bases outside the gene matches. The V gene's germline CDR1 is MGHRA and CDR2 YSYEKL.

V and J are TRBV6-5 and TRBJ2-2, with D uncertain. Germline CDR1 MNHEY, CDR2 SVGAGI. Trimming took 2 bases from V and 8 from J, leaving 9 bases between them. The CDR3 is made up of 13 amino acids. CDR3 bases: TGTGCCAGCAGTTACCCCTGGAGTGGGGAGCTGTTTTTT. Translated: CASSYPWSGELFF.

This chain connects TRBV27 to TRBJ2-7; D is possibly TRBD2 (7 bases). CDR1 MNHEY and CDR2 SMNVEV come from the germline V gene (reference sequence). The CDR3 is made up of 15 amino acids. The V and J ends lost 6 bases and 9 bases respectively, with 24 bases between them. CDR3: CASSPRGGAKDGQYF. CDR3 DNA sequence: TGTGCCAGCAGCCCAAGGGGGGGGGCTAAGGATGGGCAGTACTTC.

The chain's CDR3 is CSVEEGDLREQYF. In DNA, the CDR3 is TGCAGCGTTGAAGAGGGAGACCTGAGGGAGCAGTACTTC. V and J are TRBV29-1 and TRBJ2-7; D may be TRBD2 (5 bases). With 0 bases removed from V and 7 bases from J, the gap between germline ends came to 13 bases. Germline-derived CDR1 and CDR2 are SQVTM and ANQGSEA. There are 13 residues in the CDR3.

This clone showed up just once. This chain joins TRBV6-6 and TRBJ1-1; 9 bases agree with TRBD1. Germline V CDR1 and CDR2: MNHNY, SVGAGI (reference sequence). The CDR3 is made up of 11 amino acids. CDR3 bases: TGTGGGGGGGGACAGGGCACTGAAGCTTTCTTT. This encodes CGGGQGTEAFF.

The CDR3 nucleotides read TGTGCCTGGGACCTAGACAGGGGCTCCTACGAGCAGTACTTC. Its protein product is CAWDLDRGSYEQYF. V and J are TRBV30 and TRBJ2-7; 8 nucleotides align to TRBD1. Per germline, CDR1 GTSNPN and CDR2 SVGIG (reference sequence). This CDR3 is built from 14 residues. V lost 5 bases to trimming and J lost 0 bases; unmatched junction nucleotides: 6. Looking up the rest from reference TRBV30 and TRBJ2-7 gives the full variable domain: SQTIHQWPATLVQPVGSPLSLECTVEGTSNPNLYWYRQAAGRGLQLLFYSVGIGQISSEVPQNLSASRPQDRQFILSSKKLLLSDSGFYLCAWDLDRGSYEQYFGPGTRLTVT.

This chain connects TRBV6-1 to TRBJ1-2; D is unclear. Germline CDR1 MNHNS, CDR2 SASEGT. Deletions cut 7 bases from V and 3 bases from J, with 18 bases between. There are 15 residues in the CDR3. In DNA, the CDR3 is TGTGCCAGCATATTCCGAGGAGAACTCTACTATGGCTACACCTTC. It is translated as CASIFRGELYYGYTF.

This sequence joins TRBV10-1 and TRBJ2-3, with TRBD2 identical over 9 bases. With 3 bases clipped from V and 4 bases from J, the junction kept 8 bases outside the gene matches. Germline V gene data show CDR1 as WNHNN and CDR2 as SYGVQD (reference sequence). This CDR3 has 16 residues. CDR3 amino acids: CASSDRGLAGADTQYF. DNA for the CDR3: TGCGCCAGCAGTGACCGGGGACTAGCAGGAGCAGATACGCAGTATTTT.

The V call is TRBV10-1, the J call TRBJ1-5, with 7 bases that match TRBD1. J gave up 5 bases and V 9 bases, and 13 bases lay outside the gene matches. Germline V lookup: CDR1 WNHNN, CDR2 SYGVQD (reference sequence). The CDR3 contains 15 residues. The CDR3 DNA sequence: TGCGCCAGAGCCCGAACAGGGGAGGGGGATCAGCCCCAGCATTTT. It translates to CARARTGEGDQPQHF.

This chain connects TRBV28 to TRBJ1-1, with 7 bases lining up with TRBD1. After removal of 5 bases from V and 5 bases from J, the junction contained 14 bases not matched to a gene. The CDR3 spans 16 residues. CDR1 and CDR2 from the germline V gene are MDHEN and SYDVKM. Here the CDR3 DNA reads TGTGCCAGCAGTGGGCTGCCGAGGGGGCGAGGGACTGAAGCTTTCTTT. Its protein is CASSGLPRGRGTEAFF.

V gene TRBV2 combines with J gene TRBJ1-5, with TRBD1 matching over 7 bases. V gave up 8 bases and J gave up 2 bases; unmatched junction bases: 6. Per the germline V gene, CDR1 is SNHLY and CDR2 is FYNNEI. There are 14 residues in the CDR3. This CDR3 is CASHNGQGNQPQHF. The CDR3, as DNA: TGTGCCAGCCATAATGGACAGGGCAATCAGCCCCAGCATTTT. Full variable domain (remainder filled in from reference TRBV2 and TRBJ1-5): EPEVTQTPSHQVTQMGQEVILRCVPISNHLYFYWYRQILGQKVEFLVSFYNNEISEKSEIFDDQFSVERPDGSNFTLKIRSTKLEDSAMYFCASHNGQGNQPQHFGDGTRLSIL.

The J gene is TRBJ1-2, the V gene TRBV27; TRBD1 matches at 12 bases. Per germline, CDR1 MNHEY and CDR2 SMNVEV (reference sequence). The trim removed 6 bases at V and 7 bases at J, leaving 6 bases unmatched. The CDR3 has 14 residues. CDR3 nucleotide sequence: TGTGCCAGCAGGACCCGGGACAGGGGGCTTGGCTACACCTTC. Encoded protein: CASRTRDRGLGYTF.

As concerns this clone: The sample contains more than one DNA sequence encoding this CDR3. The chain recombines TRBV4-1 with TRBJ2-2; D unresolved. Looked up from germline, CDR1 is MGHRA and CDR2 is YSYEKL. The V gene lost 1 base and the J gene lost 0 bases, with 6 bases spanning the gap. This CDR3 region has 15 residues. CDR3 DNA sequence: TGCGCCAGCAGCCAAGGGCACACGAACACCGGGGAGCTGTTTTTT. Its translation: CASSQGHTNTGELFF.

The chain combines TRBV28 with TRBJ2-7; D may be TRBD2 (6 bases). This CDR3 comprises 15 residues. V was trimmed by 3 bases and J by 0 bases, leaving 12 bases between them. The germline V gene encodes CDR1 MDHEN and CDR2 SYDVKM. The CDR3 sequence: CASSLGWRASYEQYF. The CDR3 nucleotides are TGTGCCAGCAGTTTGGGTTGGAGGGCCTCCTACGAGCAGTACTTC.

The chain combines TRBV6-5 with TRBJ2-7; 9 nucleotides match TRBD1. Trimming cost V 0 bases and J 1 base; bases outside gene matches: 4. This CDR3 contains 16 residues. The germline V gene encodes CDR1 MNHEY and CDR2 SVGAGI. The CDR3 spells CASSYSGGTGSYEQYF. In nucleotides, the CDR3 is TGTGCCAGCAGTTACTCCGGAGGGACAGGGTCCTACGAGCAGTACTTC.

This clone occurred once. V usage is TRBV6-1 and J usage is TRBJ2-7; 11 positions match TRBD2. The V gene end was trimmed by 6 bases and the J gene end by 2 bases; junction bases not matched to a gene: 3. The CDR3 has 14 residues. Germline assignment: CDR1 MNHNS and CDR2 SASEGT. CDR3 amino acids: CASSPSGGPYEQYF. The CDR3 DNA is TGTGCCAGCAGCCCTAGCGGGGGGCCCTACGAGCAGTACTTC.

Points on this clone: Other DNA sequences in the sample encode the same CDR3. The chain joins TRBV5-4 to TRBJ2-5, with D unresolved. The CDR3 covers 11 residues. V lost 2 bases, J lost 5 bases, and 4 bases lay in between. Germline CDR1 is SGHNT and CDR2 is YYREEE (reference sequence). The CDR3 here is CASSFRETQYF. The CDR3, as DNA: TGTGCCAGCAGCTTTAGGGAGACCCAGTACTTC.

In the case of this clone: The sample carries other DNA sequences with the same CDR3. The CDR3 sequence: CASSLQGGEQYF. The CDR3 nucleotides read TGTGCCAGCAGTCTCCAGGGTGGCGAGCAGTACTTC. The rearrangement uses TRBV27 and TRBJ2-7; perhaps TRBD1 as D (5 bases). The length of the CDR3 is 12 residues. The ends were cut back, 5 bases at V and 6 bases at J, with 11 bases in the middle. Germline-derived CDR1 and CDR2 are MNHEY and SMNVEV (reference sequence).